This T cell receptor beta chain was retrieved from a study of shared clonotypes between healthy human individuals (dated by TCRdb to between 2020 and 2021). As for the study more broadly: A few men and two women, aged 18 to 49 years, made up the cohort. To estimate repertoire size and how much clonotype sharing occurs between individuals, the study deeply sequenced the blood TCR repertoires of five healthy adults. To increase sequencing depth and limit assay-specific biases, TCR repertoire library preparation and sequencing were carried out by different laboratories using diverse techniques. Each donor's leukapheresis produced roughly between about 0.8 and 8.9 billion PBMCs. Summary of the overall study and its limitations: The genetic and exposure-history diversity represented was limited by the small number of donors. Only blood was sampled, and tissue TCR repertoires likely differ from those in blood. Pairwise subsampling indicated that sequencing depth was expected to affect the degree of clonotype sharing among donors.

The CDR3 holds 12 amino acids from the cysteine to the phenylalanine. Only CDR3 DNA remains: 36 bases, in frame from the first base. According to the germline V gene, CDR1 reads SNHLY and CDR2 reads FYNNEI. V loses 8 bases of germline sequence and J loses 0 bases, and the interval between the two ends is 8 bases. The donors were healthy, HIV-negative adults with no recently reported acute infections or vaccinations. All donors were Caucasian adults living in Nashville, Tennessee, USA. For unsorted samples, about 87 million PBMCs were counted, and genomic DNA was extracted using the QIAamp DNA Blood Mini kit. Blood was obtained by leukapheresis, after which PBMCs were separated by Ficoll-Histopaque density gradient centrifugation and cryopreserved in liquid nitrogen vapor phase. A remark on this clone: Its antigen has not been determined. Per-base qualities were not stored, and no clone one base away is much larger.

Using the deep immunoSEQ assay, multiplex PCR amplified TCR CDR3 regions from genomic DNA. Genomic DNA extracted from each cell subset was distributed evenly over all wells of several immunoSEQ 96-well plates, and each plate served as one replicate. For unsorted PBMC, each replicate PCR was loaded with 250 to 300 ng genomic DNA, equivalent to tens of thousands of T cell genomes. Ten immunoSEQ deep assay plates were used to sequence the unsorted PBMC genomic DNA. Purified libraries were quantified with a Qubit 3.0 fluorometer, sized on a Bioanalyzer 2100, and re-quantified with the KAPA Library Quantification kit. Every immunoSEQ 96-well plate was sequenced on a dedicated single-read 150-cycle Illumina NextSeq 550 flow cell. The authors processed their data as follows. Because only junctional sequences without quality scores were contained in the immunoSEQ output, filtering matching that applied to full-length reads could not be performed. To assign V/J genes and CDR3, sequences were annotated against IMGT germline references using PyIR, a Python wrapper for IgBLAST v1.9. Reads were filtered out if the reads had weak V/J assignments (E-value above 1e-6), no CDR3, stop codons, out-of-frame junctions, or ambiguous translated residues. A V3J clonotype was defined by an identical inferred V gene, J gene, and CDR3 amino acid sequence. Percentage overlap between repertoires was computed as shared unique clonotypes divided by the size of the smaller repertoire. Repertoire richness was assessed with RTK rarefaction, the Chao1 estimator, and Recon v2.1 estimates of unobserved clonotypes. TCRdb obtained this table from immuneACCESS and retained in-frame rearrangements with V and J assigned. These tables miss some clones; where compared with another copy, unresolved V genes account for less than half of the shortfall, and the remainder is unexplained. V and J calls and clone size are given by that table; D and trimming were obtained from the DNA. The sample table shows about 560,000 clones, and around three quarters are seen once. The ten largest clones represent 12% of the sample.

Source material: PBMCs. This TCR was recovered from a woman aged 40-49 years in good health. Some clones in this sample may be carry-over from other donors' samples. The V and J segments used are TRBV2 and TRBJ2-7, with the D segment identity uncertain. The CDR3 loop reads CASQQSSYEQYF. In nucleotide form, the sequence is TGTGCCAGCCAACAGAGCTCCTACGAGCAGTACTTC. With the portions outside the CDR3 filled from the reference TRBV2 and TRBJ2-7 genes, the complete variable region becomes EPEVTQTPSHQVTQMGQEVILRCVPISNHLYFYWYRQILGQKVEFLVSFYNNEISEKSEIFDDQFSVERPDGSNFTLKIRSTKLEDSAMYFCASQQSSYEQYFGPGTRLTVT.